This T cell receptor (beta chain) was sequenced during a study of T-cell memory formation after mild COVID-19 (dated by TCRdb to the early 2020s). Concerning the study at large: TCR sequence clusters from the two donors were found to be largely donor specific. In two donors, T-cell clones that expanded and contracted after mild COVID-19 were tracked by sequencing TCRalpha and TCRbeta repertoires over time. The cohort was made up of two young adult volunteers, one female and one male, who were previously healthy.

Findings and caveats that apply to the study as a whole: SARS-CoV-2 specificity of the second-wave clones peaking on day 37 was not confirmed. The study covered only a couple of mild cases, and larger cohorts including severe cases with pre-infection samples were considered necessary. Contracting CD4+ clones appeared mostly in the CM and EM memory subsets, whereas CD8+ clones were enriched in EMRA. Some responding clones were detected in pre-infection memory, suggesting pre-existing cross-reactive memory T cells joined the SARS-CoV-2 response. From day 15 to 85, contracting clones showed balanced CD4/CD8 phenotypes, whereas a second wave of clones that expanded from day 15 to 37 leaned towards CD4+.

At the junction V is shortened by 3 bases and J by 9 bases, with 15 bases in between. CDR1 and CDR2 are read off the germline V gene as SGDLS and YYNGEE. The CDR3 holds 13 amino acids from the cysteine to the phenylalanine. CDR3 DNA is the only sequence kept; it has 39 bases, read in frame from the first base. About this clonotype itself: This clone's antigen is unknown. The sample holds no much larger clone one base away, and base qualities are not on file.

The run used an Illumina NovaSeq 6000. TCRalpha and TCRbeta cDNA libraries were constructed by 5'RACE with constant-segment primers, with sample barcodes and unique molecular identifiers being introduced. Trizol reagent was used to extract RNA from every sample. Libraries were amplified in two PCR steps, with a second sample barcode and Illumina TruSeq adapters added in the second step. Libraries were sequenced on an Illumina NovaSeq with 2 x 150 bp paired-end reads. Concerning the study's data processing: The reads were demultiplexed and collapsed into UMI-guided consensus sequences using migec v1.2.7. Using mixcr v2.1.11, UMI consensuses were aligned to TRA and TRB V and J templates and then assembled into clonotypes. A clonotype was counted as expanded or contracted only if both edgeR and NoisET called the change significant, with noise models trained on biological replicates. edgeR calls used a false discovery rate-adjusted p below 0.01 and a log2 fold-change threshold of 1. As an exploratory analysis of dynamics, max-normalized trajectories of the 1000 most abundant clonotypes were examined with PCA combined with hierarchical clustering. The CD4 or CD8 phenotype of responding clones was assigned using the separately sequenced CD4+ and CD8+ repertoires. TCRdb ran its own pipeline on the public reads, namely fastp trimming at Q25 and MiXCR clone calling, and kept in-frame beta chains. Every entry covers one CDR3 protein and lists the most common genes and DNA from its rows. The V and J calls were not made by the authors but by TCRdb's processing. This sample holds about 430,000 distinct CDR3 sequences; about a sixth were observed only once. About a fifth of the sample lies in the top ten.

PBMCs were isolated by Ficoll-Paque density gradient centrifugation. The clonotype was recovered from a man aged 18 to 35 who had mild COVID-19 (a few samples of this study predate the infection). The sample titles of this study are shuffled in the database, so cell type and time point are left out; the donor was told from shared clones. The rearrangement combines TRBV9 with TRBJ1-1, with the D gene not clear enough to name. Material for sequencing was PBMCs or a T cell subset sorted from them (not recorded which). The CDR3 has the sequence CASSAGDTEKAFF. The DNA sequence reads TGTGCCAGCAGCGCCGGAGACACGGAAAAAGCTTTCTTT.